The 19 T cell receptor beta chains presented below share a single source sample, sequenced in a study of spatial heterogeneity in lung cancer (dated by TCRdb to about 2019). Reading the label with the study, this specimen's time point is: sample taken at primary tumor resection. Overall study outcomes, separate from this receptor: The tumor nonsynonymous mutation count correlated with the number of expanded intratumoral alpha and beta TCRs.

Receptor amplification or capture employed 5' RACE. The data were produced on a NextSeq 500. TCRdb handled the public reads itself, with Q25 trimming in fastp and clone calling in MiXCR, and kept productive beta chains. Every distinct CDR3 protein forms one entry, paired with its most common genes and DNA. The sample table records about 9,000 distinct CDR3 sequences; approximately 6% of these occur just once. The top ten constitute 25% to 35% of the sample. These receptors are not linked to any known antigen. The sequences come from lung tumor tissue, collected at surgery. All receptors derive from a male donor with early-stage non-small cell lung cancer.

This clonotype was recorded at least ten times. This chain connects TRBV18 to TRBJ1-5; TRBD1 is a possible D gene (5 bases). This CDR3 has 16 amino acids. Germline-derived CDR1 and CDR2 are KGHSH and LQKENI. V lost 5 bases, J lost 1 base, and 15 bases lay in between. CDR3 sequence: CASSVGGPGSNQPQHF. In DNA form, the CDR3 reads TGTGCCAGCTCAGTGGGGGGACCGGGGAGCAATCAGCCCCAGCATTTT.

This clonotype was recorded at least ten times. As DNA, the CDR3 is TGTGCCAGCAGCCAAGAGGGGGACCCCACTGAAGCTTTCTTT. Encoded protein: CASSQEGDPTEAFF. The chain is built from TRBV4-2 and TRBJ1-1, with a possible D match to TRBD1 (5 bases). There are 14 residues in the CDR3. Per the germline V gene, CDR1 is LGHNA and CDR2 is YNFKEQ. V dropped 0 bases and J dropped 4 bases, with 9 bases sitting between them.

In this sample, this clonotype turned up many times. The chain carries TRBV10-3 and TRBJ1-2; D gene unclear. CDR1 is ENHRY, CDR2 SYGVKD, per germline. The CDR3 totals 15 residues. V shed 0 bases and J shed 4 bases, with 12 bases lying between them. This CDR3 is CAISESSPEVYGYTF. The CDR3 DNA follows: TGTGCCATCAGTGAGTCGTCACCGGAAGTCTATGGCTACACCTTC.

This clonotype was counted at least ten times. The J gene is TRBJ2-3, the V gene TRBV10-1, with D unclear. V lost 4 bases to trimming and J lost 4 bases, with 3 bases between them. In germline, CDR1 is WNHNN, CDR2 SYGVQD (reference sequence). This CDR3 has 11 amino acids. The CDR3 loop is CASSASDTQYF. The CDR3 bases are TGCGCCAGCAGTGCCTCAGATACGCAGTATTTT.

This clonotype occurred many times. The chain couples TRBV11-2 to TRBJ1-2; TRBD1 matches 7 bases. Trimming cost V 5 bases and J 4 bases; bases outside gene matches: 4. This CDR3 region has 13 residues. The germline gives CDR1 SGHAT, CDR2 FQNNGV. The CDR3, as DNA: TGTGCCAGCAGCCGACAGGGCGGCTATGGCTACACCTTC. This sequence encodes CASSRQGGYGYTF.

By share, this clonotype counts as medium-sized (0.01 to 0.1%). The V and J genes are TRBV7-2 and TRBJ2-2, with a possible D match to TRBD2 (7 bases). The ends were cut back, 4 bases at V and 3 bases at J, with 12 bases in the middle. The CDR3 length is 15 residues. CDR1 and CDR2 (germline): SGHTA, FQGNSA. DNA of the CDR3: TGTGCCAGCAGCTCGAGGGGGGGGGACACCGGGGAGCTGTTTTTT. Protein sequence: CASSSRGGDTGELFF.

The sample holds many counts of this clonotype. This chain links TRBV5-1 with TRBJ1-1, with 7 bases aligning to TRBD1. V shed 0 bases and J 1 base; nucleotides not matched to a gene: 9. This CDR3 spans 17 amino acids. In germline, CDR1 is SGHRS, CDR2 YFSETQ. The CDR3 bases are TGCGCCAGCAGCTTGGAGAGATACAGGGGATCGAACACTGAAGCTTTCTTT. Protein: CASSLERYRGSNTEAFF.

This clonotype was detected a few times. V gene TRBV28 combines with J gene TRBJ2-7; D is perhaps TRBD2 (6 bases). V shed 6 bases and J shed 4 bases, with 7 bases lying between them. The CDR3 loop spans 11 amino acids. The V gene's germline CDR1 is MDHEN and CDR2 SYDVKM. CDR3 amino acids: CASRLAYEQYF. The CDR3 bases are TGTGCCAGCAGACTAGCTTACGAGCAGTACTTC.

This chain connects TRBV2 to TRBJ2-7; D is undetermined. The CDR3 totals 12 residues. Trimming removed 7 bases at V and 2 bases at J, with 9 bases between. Germline V gene lookup returns CDR1 SNHLY and CDR2 FYNNEI. CDR3 DNA sequence: TGTGCCAGCAACCGTGAGACCTACGAGCAGTACTTC. As protein: CASNRETYEQYF.

This clonotype has at least ten counts. The rearrangement uses TRBV24-1 and TRBJ2-2, with 8 nucleotides matching TRBD1. J was trimmed by 1 base and V by 8 bases; bases with no gene match: 2. The CDR3 covers 14 residues. Germline CDR1 and CDR2: KGHDR and SFDVKD. The CDR3 nucleotides are TGTGCCACCAAGGGGACAGGGAACACCGGGGAGCTGTTTTTT. Its translation is CATKGTGNTGELFF.

This clonotype appeared many times. The J gene is TRBJ2-2, the V gene TRBV27; a weak D match, TRBD2 (7 bases). The germline V and J ends were trimmed by 3 bases and 5 bases, with 13 bases remaining between them. Germline lookup yields CDR1 MNHEY and CDR2 SMNVEV (reference sequence). This CDR3 is built from 15 residues. The CDR3 loop is CASSLGGRETGELFF. In nucleotides, the CDR3 is TGTGCCAGCAGTTTGGGGGGGCGAGAAACCGGGGAGCTGTTTTTT.

The chain is built from TRBV3-1 and TRBJ2-3; D is unclear. The V and J ends lost 2 bases and 4 bases respectively, with 10 bases between them. CDR3 length: 14 residues. Per germline, CDR1 LGHDT and CDR2 YNNKEL (reference sequence). CDR3 bases: TGTGCCAGCAGCCAATCCGGGTTTCCAGATACGCAGTATTTT. Protein: CASSQSGFPDTQYF.

In this sample, this clonotype is large. The chain joins TRBV10-3 to TRBJ2-1; weak D call: TRBD1 (5 bases). The V gene's germline CDR1 is ENHRY and CDR2 SYGVKD. This CDR3 is built from 14 residues. Trimming cost V 4 bases and J 3 bases, with 10 bases left between them. CDR3 loop: CAISGARVYNEQFF. The CDR3 region has the DNA TGTGCCATCAGTGGAGCCAGGGTCTACAATGAGCAGTTCTTC.

By sample share, this clonotype is medium-sized. The chain recombines TRBV6-6 with TRBJ1-2; perhaps TRBD1 as D (5 bases). Germline CDR1 MNHNY, CDR2 SVGAGI (reference sequence). This CDR3 spans 14 amino acids. V lost 5 bases to trimming and J lost 3 bases, with 13 bases between them. The CDR3 coding sequence is TGTGCCAGCAGTGGCGGGGGGTTTGACTATGGCTACACCTTC. This gives the protein CASSGGGFDYGYTF.

The table lists this clonotype with a few counts. This rearrangement joins TRBV4-2 to TRBJ2-7, with a tentative D call TRBD1 (6 bases). The CDR3 totals 15 residues. The germline CDR1 and CDR2 sequences are LGHNA and YNFKEQ. V lost 2 bases and J 0 bases, leaving 11 bases between the germline ends. The CDR3 here is CASSQQSDSSYEQYF. The CDR3 DNA sequence: TGTGCCAGCAGCCAACAATCGGACAGCTCCTACGAGCAGTACTTC.

Remarks on this clonotype: This may be a read error, as it is one base from a much larger clone. The V gene is TRBV29-1, the J gene TRBJ1-1; D unresolved. CDR3 length: 14 amino acids. Germline CDR1 SQVTM, CDR2 ANQGSEA. The CDR3: CSVEEGSSSTDAFF. In DNA form, the CDR3 reads TGCAGCGTTGAAGAGGGATCCTCGAGCACTGACGCTTTCTTT.

This clonotype showed up many times. The rearrangement uses TRBV4-3 and TRBJ1-5, with D uncertain. Germline V gives CDR1 LGHNA, CDR2 YSLEER. V was trimmed by 5 bases and J by 0 bases, leaving 11 bases between them. The CDR3 length is 15 residues. The CDR3 DNA reads as TGCGCCAGCAGCGGAGACTACCTTAGCAATCAGCCCCAGCATTTT. This codes for CASSGDYLSNQPQHF.

This clonotype was counted only a few times. This chain joins TRBV5-4 and TRBJ1-1; maybe TRBD1 (6 bases). This CDR3 has 13 residues. V gave up 4 bases and J gave up 4 bases, with 11 bases separating them. Germline V gives CDR1 SGHNT, CDR2 YYREEE (reference sequence). In nucleotides, the CDR3 is TGTGCCAGCAGCCCCGACAGGAGCACTGAAGCTTTCTTT. This codes for CASSPDRSTEAFF.

This clonotype has at least ten counts. The genes are TRBV11-3 and TRBJ1-2, with D perhaps TRBD1 (5 bases). V was trimmed by 5 bases and J by 4 bases, leaving 11 bases between them. CDR1 is SGHNT and CDR2 is YENEEA in the germline V gene. This CDR3 region has 13 residues. CDR3 in amino acids: CASSPAGGYGYTF. Here the CDR3 DNA reads TGTGCCAGCAGCCCAGCCGGGGGCTATGGCTACACCTTC.